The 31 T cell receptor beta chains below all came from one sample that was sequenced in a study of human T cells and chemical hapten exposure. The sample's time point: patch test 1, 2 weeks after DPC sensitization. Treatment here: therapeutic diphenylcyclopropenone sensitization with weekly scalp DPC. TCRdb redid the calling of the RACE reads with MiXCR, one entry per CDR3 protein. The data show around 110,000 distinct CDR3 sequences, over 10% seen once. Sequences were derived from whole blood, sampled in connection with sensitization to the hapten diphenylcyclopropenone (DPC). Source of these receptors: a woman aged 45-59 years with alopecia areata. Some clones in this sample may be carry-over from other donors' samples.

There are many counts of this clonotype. The DNA for the CDR3 is TGTGCCAGCAGCTTATCGGTCCCTGCCCTCCGGAACGAGCAGTACTTC. Amino acids: CASSLSVPALRNEQYF. V usage is TRBV11-2 and J usage is TRBJ2-7; D is undetermined. This CDR3 has 16 amino acids. Trimming stripped 2 bases from V and 5 bases from J, with 19 bases between. The V gene's germline CDR1 is SGHAT and CDR2 FQNNGV.

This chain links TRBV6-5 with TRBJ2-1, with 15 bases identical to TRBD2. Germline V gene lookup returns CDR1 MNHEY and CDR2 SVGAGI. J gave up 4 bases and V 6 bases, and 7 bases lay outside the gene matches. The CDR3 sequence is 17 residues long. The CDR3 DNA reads TGTGCCAGCAGCCGCGGGACTAGCGGGGGGCTATACAATGAGCAGTTCTTC. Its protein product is CASSRGTSGGLYNEQFF.

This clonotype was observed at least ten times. Here the CDR3 reads CASSLAIVQGDTEAFF. The CDR3 nucleotides read TGCGCCAGCAGCTTGGCCATAGTACAGGGGGACACTGAAGCTTTCTTT. The chain carries TRBV5-1 and TRBJ1-1, with 8 bases matching TRBD1. The J segment lost 3 bases and the V segment lost 0 bases, leaving 7 bases of the junction unmatched. The CDR3 covers 16 residues. Germline V gene data show CDR1 as SGHRS and CDR2 as YFSETQ.

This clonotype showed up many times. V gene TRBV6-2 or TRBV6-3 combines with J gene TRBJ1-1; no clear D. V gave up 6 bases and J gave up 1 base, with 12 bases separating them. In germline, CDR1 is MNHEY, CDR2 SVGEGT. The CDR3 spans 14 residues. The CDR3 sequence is CASSHGWQNTEAFF. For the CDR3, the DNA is TGTGCCAGCAGCCATGGTTGGCAGAACACTGAAGCTTTCTTT.

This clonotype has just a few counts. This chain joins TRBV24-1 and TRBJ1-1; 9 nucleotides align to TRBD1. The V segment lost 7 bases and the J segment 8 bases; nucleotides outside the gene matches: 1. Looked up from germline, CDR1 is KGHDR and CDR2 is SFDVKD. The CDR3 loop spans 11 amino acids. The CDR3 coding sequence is TGTGCCACCAGGGACAGGGGAGAAGCTTTCTTT. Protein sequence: CATRDRGEAFF.

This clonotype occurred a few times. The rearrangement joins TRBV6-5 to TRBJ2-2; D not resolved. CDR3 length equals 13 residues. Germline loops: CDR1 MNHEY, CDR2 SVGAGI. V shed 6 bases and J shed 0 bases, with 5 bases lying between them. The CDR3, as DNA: TGTGCCAGCAGGAGCCCGAACACCGGGGAGCTGTTTTTT. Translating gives CASRSPNTGELFF.

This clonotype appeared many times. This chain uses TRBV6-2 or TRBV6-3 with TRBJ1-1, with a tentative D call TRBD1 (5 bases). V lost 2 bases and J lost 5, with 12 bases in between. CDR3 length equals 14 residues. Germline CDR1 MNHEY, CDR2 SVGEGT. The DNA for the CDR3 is TGTGCCAGCAGTTACGCTGGTAGGGGAACTGAAGCTTTCTTT. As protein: CASSYAGRGTEAFF.

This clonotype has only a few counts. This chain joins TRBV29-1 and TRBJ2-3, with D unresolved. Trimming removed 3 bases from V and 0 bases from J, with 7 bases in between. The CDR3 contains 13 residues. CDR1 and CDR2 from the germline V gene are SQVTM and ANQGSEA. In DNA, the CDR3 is TGCAGCGTTGAGATGGGTAGCACAGATACGCAGTATTTT. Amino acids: CSVEMGSTDTQYF.

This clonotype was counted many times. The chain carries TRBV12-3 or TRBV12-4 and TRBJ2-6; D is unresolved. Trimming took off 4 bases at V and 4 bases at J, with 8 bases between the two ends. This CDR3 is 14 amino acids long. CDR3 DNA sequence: TGTGCCAGCAGTTCCGCATCCGGGGCCAACGTCCTGACTTTC. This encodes CASSSASGANVLTF.

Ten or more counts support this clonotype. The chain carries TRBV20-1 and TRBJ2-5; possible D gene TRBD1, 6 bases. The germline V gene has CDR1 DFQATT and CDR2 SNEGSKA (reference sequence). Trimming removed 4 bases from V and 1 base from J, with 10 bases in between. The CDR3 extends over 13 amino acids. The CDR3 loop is CSATGTTQETQYF. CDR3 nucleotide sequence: TGCAGTGCTACCGGGACAACCCAAGAGACCCAGTACTTC.

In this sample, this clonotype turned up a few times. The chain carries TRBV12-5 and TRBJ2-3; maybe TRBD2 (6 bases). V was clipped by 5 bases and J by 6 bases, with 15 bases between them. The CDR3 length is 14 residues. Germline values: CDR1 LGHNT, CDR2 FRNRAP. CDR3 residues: CASGPGLLKDTQYF. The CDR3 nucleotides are TGTGCTAGTGGTCCGGGACTGCTCAAGGATACGCAGTATTTT.

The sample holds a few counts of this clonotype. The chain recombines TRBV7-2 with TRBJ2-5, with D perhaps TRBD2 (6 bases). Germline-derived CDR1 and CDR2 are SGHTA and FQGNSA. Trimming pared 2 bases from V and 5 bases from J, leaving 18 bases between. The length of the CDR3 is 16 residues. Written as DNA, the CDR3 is TGTGCCAGCAGCTTAACCTATAGCGGAGGCCAGGAGACCCAGTACTTC. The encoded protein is CASSLTYSGGQETQYF.

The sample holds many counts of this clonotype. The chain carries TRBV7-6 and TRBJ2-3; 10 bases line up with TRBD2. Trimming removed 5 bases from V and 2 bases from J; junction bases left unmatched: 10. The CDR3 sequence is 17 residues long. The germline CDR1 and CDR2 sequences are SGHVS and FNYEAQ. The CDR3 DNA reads TGTGCCAGCAGCCAAGGAGGGACTAGCGCCCCCACAGATACGCAGTATTTT. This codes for CASSQGGTSAPTDTQYF. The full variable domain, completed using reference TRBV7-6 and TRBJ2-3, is GAGVSQSPRYKVTKRGQDVALRCDPISGHVSLYWYRQALGQGPEFLTYFNYEAQQDKSGLPNDRFSAERPEGSISTLTIQRTEQRDSAMYRCASSQGGTSAPTDTQYFGPGTRLTVL.

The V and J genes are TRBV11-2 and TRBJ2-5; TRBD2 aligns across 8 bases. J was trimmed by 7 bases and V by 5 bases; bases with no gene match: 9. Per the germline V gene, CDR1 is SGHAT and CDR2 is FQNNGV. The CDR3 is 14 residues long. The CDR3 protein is CASSVNSGAPTQYF. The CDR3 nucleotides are TGTGCCAGCAGCGTAAATAGCGGGGCCCCGACCCAGTACTTC.

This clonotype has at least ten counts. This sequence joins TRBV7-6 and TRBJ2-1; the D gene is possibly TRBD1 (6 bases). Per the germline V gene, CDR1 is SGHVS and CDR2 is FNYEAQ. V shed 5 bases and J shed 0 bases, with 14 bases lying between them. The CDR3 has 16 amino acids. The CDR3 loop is CASSLVGGSSYNEQFF. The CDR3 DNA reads TGTGCCAGCAGCCTGGTAGGGGGTAGCTCCTACAATGAGCAGTTCTTC.

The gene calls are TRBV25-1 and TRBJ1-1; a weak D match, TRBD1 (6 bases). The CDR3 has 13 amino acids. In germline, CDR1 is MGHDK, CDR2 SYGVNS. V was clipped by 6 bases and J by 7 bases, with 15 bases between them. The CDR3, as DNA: TGTGCCAGCAGACAAGGGGGGTCTTTTGAAGCTTTCTTT. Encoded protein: CASRQGGSFEAFF.

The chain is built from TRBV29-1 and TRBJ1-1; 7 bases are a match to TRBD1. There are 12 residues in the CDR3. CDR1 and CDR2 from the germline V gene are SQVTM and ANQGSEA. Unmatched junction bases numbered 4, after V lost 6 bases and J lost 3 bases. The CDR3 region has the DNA TGCAGCGTCCGGGGGACAGACACTGAAGCTTTCTTT. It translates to CSVRGTDTEAFF.

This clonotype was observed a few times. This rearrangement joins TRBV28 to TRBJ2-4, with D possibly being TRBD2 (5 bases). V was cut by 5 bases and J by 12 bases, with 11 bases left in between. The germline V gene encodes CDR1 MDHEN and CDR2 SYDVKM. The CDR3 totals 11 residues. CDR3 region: CASSTTGNQYF. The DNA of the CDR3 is TGTGCCAGCAGTACCACGGGAAATCAGTACTTC.

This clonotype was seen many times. The CDR3 DNA is TGTGCCAGCAGCACAAGGCGGACAGGGAACGAGCAGTACTTC. This gives the protein CASSTRRTGNEQYF. This chain joins TRBV7-9 and TRBJ2-7, with 8 bases that match TRBD1. The V gene end was trimmed by 5 bases and the J gene end by 5 bases; junction bases not matched to a gene: 8. The CDR3 has 14 residues. Germline CDR1 is SEHNR and CDR2 is FQNEAQ (reference sequence). The complete variable domain, with remaining parts taken from reference TRBV7-9 and TRBJ2-7, reads DTGVSQNPRHKITKRGQNVTFRCDPISEHNRLYWYRQTLGQGPEFLTYFQNEAQLEKSRLLSDRFSAERPKGSFSTLEIQRTEQGDSAMYLCASSTRRTGNEQYFGPGTRLTVT.

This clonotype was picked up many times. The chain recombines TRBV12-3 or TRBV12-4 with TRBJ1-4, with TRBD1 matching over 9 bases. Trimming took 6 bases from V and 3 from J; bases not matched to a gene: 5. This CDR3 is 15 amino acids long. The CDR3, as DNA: TGTGCCAGCAGCCCACGGACAGGGGCTAATGAAAAACTGTTTTTT. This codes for CASSPRTGANEKLFF.

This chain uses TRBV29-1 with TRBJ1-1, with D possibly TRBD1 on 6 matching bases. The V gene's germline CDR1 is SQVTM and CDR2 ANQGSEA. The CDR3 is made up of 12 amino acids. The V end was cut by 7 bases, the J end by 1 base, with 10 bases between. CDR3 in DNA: TGCAGCGCTCAGGGGAGGAACACTGAAGCTTTCTTT. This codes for CSAQGRNTEAFF.

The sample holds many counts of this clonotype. The CDR3 region is CASSETSGRADETQYF. The DNA of the CDR3 is TGTGCCAGCAGTGAAACTAGCGGGAGGGCCGATGAGACCCAGTACTTC. The chain employs TRBV2 and TRBJ2-5; 13 bases fit TRBD2. The CDR3 spans 16 residues. Germline CDR1 SNHLY, CDR2 FYNNEI. V lost 2 bases, J lost 5 bases, and 5 bases stayed unmatched.

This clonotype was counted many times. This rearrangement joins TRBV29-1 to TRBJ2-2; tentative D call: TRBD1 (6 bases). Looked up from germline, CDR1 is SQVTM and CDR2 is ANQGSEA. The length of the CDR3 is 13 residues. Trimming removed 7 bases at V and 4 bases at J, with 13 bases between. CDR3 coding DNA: TGCAGCGCCTCGACAGGAACCACCGGGGAGCTGTTTTTT. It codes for CSASTGTTGELFF.

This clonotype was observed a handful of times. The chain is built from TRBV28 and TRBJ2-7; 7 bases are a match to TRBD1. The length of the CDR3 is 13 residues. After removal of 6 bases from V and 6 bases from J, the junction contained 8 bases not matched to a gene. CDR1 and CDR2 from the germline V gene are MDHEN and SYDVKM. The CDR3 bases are TGTGCCAGCAGGTCGACAGGGCTCGGCGAGCAGTACTTC. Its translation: CASRSTGLGEQYF.

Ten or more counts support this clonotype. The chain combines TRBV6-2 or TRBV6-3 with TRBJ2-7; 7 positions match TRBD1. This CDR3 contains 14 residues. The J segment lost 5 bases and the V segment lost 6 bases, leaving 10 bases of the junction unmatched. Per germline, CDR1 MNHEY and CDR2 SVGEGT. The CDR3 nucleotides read TGTGCCAGCAGCTCCCCGGACAGGTTCCACGAGCAGTACTTC. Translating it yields CASSSPDRFHEQYF.

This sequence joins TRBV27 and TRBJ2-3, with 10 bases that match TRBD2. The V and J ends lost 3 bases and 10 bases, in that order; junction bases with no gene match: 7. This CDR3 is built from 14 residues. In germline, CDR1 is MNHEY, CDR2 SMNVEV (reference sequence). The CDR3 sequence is CASSFLAGESSQYF. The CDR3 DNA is TGTGCCAGCAGTTTCCTAGCGGGAGAAAGTTCGCAGTATTTT.

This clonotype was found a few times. The CDR3 protein is CASNVRDTDTQYF. Here the CDR3 DNA reads TGTGCCAGCAATGTCCGAGACACAGATACGCAGTATTTT. The chain links TRBV2 to TRBJ2-3; D is unresolved. There are 13 residues in the CDR3. V lost 7 bases to trimming and J lost 2 bases, with 10 bases between them. The germline V gene has CDR1 SNHLY and CDR2 FYNNEI.

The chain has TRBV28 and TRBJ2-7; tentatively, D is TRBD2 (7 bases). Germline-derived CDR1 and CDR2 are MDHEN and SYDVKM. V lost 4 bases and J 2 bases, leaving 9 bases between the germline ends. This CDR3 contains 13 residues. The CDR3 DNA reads TGTGCCAGCAGTTCCGGGGGGCCCTACGAGCAGTACTTC. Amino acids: CASSSGGPYEQYF.

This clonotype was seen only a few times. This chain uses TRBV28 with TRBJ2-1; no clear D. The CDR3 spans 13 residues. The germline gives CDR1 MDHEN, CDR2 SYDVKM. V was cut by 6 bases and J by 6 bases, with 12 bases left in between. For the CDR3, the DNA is TGTGCCAGCAGCCCTACAGTGGTCAATGAGCAGTTCTTC. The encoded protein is CASSPTVVNEQFF.

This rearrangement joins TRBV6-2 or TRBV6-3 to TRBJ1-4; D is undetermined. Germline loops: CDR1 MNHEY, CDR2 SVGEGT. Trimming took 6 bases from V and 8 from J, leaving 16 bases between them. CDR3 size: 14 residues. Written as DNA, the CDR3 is TGTGCCAGCAGAAAGACGGCTTTGGGAGAAAAACTGTTTTTT. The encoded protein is CASRKTALGEKLFF.

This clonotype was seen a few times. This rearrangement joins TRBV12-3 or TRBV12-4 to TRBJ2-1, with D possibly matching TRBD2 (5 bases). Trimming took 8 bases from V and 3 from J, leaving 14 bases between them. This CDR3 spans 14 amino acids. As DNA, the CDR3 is TGTGCCAGCCGACTCCGGGATTACTACAATGAGCAGTTCTTC. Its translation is CASRLRDYYNEQFF.